These 7 T cell receptor beta chains were all obtained from the same sample, sequenced in a study of CXCR3-negative and CXCR3-positive naive CD8 T cells. Carrying UMI labels, the TRB cDNA libraries were prepared through 5' RACE. Following a re-call of the 5' RACE reads, TCRdb has one entry per CDR3 protein and lacks DNA. Here the sample table reports 100,000 to 150,000 distinct CDR3 sequences. Material for sequencing was naive CXCR3- CD8+ T cells from blood. Sample subset: CD45RO-CCR7+CD27+CD95- naive CD8+ T cells lacking CXCR3 (TNR3-). The receptors were gathered from a human donor in good health. Some clones in this sample may be carry-over from other donors' samples.

The J gene is TRBJ1-2, the V gene TRBV12-3 or TRBV12-4; TCRdb outputs TRBD1, but without DNA this stays unchecked. This CDR3 has 12 amino acids. The CDR3 sequence is CASSPAGSPNTF.

The rearrangement uses TRBV5-5 and TRBJ2-7. Per germline, CDR1 SGHKS and CDR2 YYEKEE (reference sequence). CDR3 length: 14 residues. This CDR3 is CASSPIRSTYEQYF.

The rearrangement links TRBV29-1 to TRBJ2-1; TCRdb reports TRBD2, a call that lacks DNA to check it against. This CDR3 has 15 amino acids. The germline gives CDR1 SQVTM, CDR2 ANQGSEA. This chain's CDR3 is CSVHLAGVFRNEQFF.

V and J are TRBV11-2 and TRBJ1-5. The CDR3 has 16 residues. Germline CDR1 and CDR2: SGHAT and FQNNGV. The CDR3 is CASSLGYGYSNQPQHF.

The rearrangement uses TRBV28 and TRBJ2-7; TCRdb outputs TRBD1, but without DNA this stays unchecked. Per germline, CDR1 MDHEN and CDR2 SYDVKM. The CDR3 extends over 16 amino acids. CDR3 in amino acids: CASSFPSGQATYEQYF.

The genes are TRBV30 and TRBJ2-1; TCRdb proposes TRBD1, but this gene call is untestable without DNA. CDR3 length: 11 amino acids. CDR1 is GTSNPN and CDR2 is SVGIG in the germline V gene (reference sequence). The CDR3 reads CASRDNNEQFF.

This chain joins TRBV27 and TRBJ1-1; checking the TCRdb D call of TRBD1 is not possible without DNA. CDR3 length equals 11 residues. CDR1 is MNHEY and CDR2 is SMNVEV in the germline V gene (reference sequence). The CDR3 loop is CASSYGTRRFF.